The subject of this entry is one T cell receptor beta chain. Trimming took 5 bases from V and 1 from J, leaving 5 bases between them. The CDR3 consists of 11 residues. Germline assignment: CDR1 DFQATT and CDR2 SNEGSKA (reference sequence). Vbeta (60) and Jbeta (13) primers were used in the PCR. Here immunoSEQ multiplex PCR was the method, and the copy in TCRdb shows in-frame clones only, minus some. This table holds 100,000 to 150,000 clones, 80% to 90% found once. This record comes from a study of cytomegalovirus exposure and HLA in healthy donors. Study details: Samples from HLA-typed donors yielded 65 million to 85 million unique TCRs in an early data release.

The TCR sequence derives from a woman in her late teens or twenties in good health and CMV-seropositive. The chain is built from TRBV20-1 and TRBJ1-1; a weak D match, TRBD1 (5 bases). Sequencing used PBMCs. The CDR3 here is CSADRNTEAFF. In DNA, the CDR3 is TGCAGTGCTGACAGGAACACTGAAGCTTTCTTT.